This T cell receptor beta chain is drawn from a study of blood T cell repertoires in COVID-19. In the authors' methods: From reference gene primer amplification, estimates of nucleated cell counts were derived. Sequencing was performed with immunoSEQ multiplex PCR; in TCRdb, only in-frame clones are kept and a portion is missing. That table gives V, J and clone size, and the DNA gave D and trimming. The sample lists 140,000 to 150,000 clones, 70% to 90% seen once, with about 2% in the top ten. In germline, CDR1 is SGHTA, CDR2 FQGNSA. Unmatched junction bases numbered 7, after V lost 5 bases and J lost 0 bases. This CDR3 region has 16 residues.

The chain recombines TRBV7-2 with TRBJ1-3; 7 bases fit TRBD1. Sequences were obtained from peripheral blood. The sequence derives from a man between 70 and 80 years old with acute or convalescent COVID-19. The CDR3 reads CASSPGQTISGNTIYF. CDR3 coding DNA: TGTGCCAGCAGCCCGGGACAGACGATCTCTGGAAACACCATATATTTT.